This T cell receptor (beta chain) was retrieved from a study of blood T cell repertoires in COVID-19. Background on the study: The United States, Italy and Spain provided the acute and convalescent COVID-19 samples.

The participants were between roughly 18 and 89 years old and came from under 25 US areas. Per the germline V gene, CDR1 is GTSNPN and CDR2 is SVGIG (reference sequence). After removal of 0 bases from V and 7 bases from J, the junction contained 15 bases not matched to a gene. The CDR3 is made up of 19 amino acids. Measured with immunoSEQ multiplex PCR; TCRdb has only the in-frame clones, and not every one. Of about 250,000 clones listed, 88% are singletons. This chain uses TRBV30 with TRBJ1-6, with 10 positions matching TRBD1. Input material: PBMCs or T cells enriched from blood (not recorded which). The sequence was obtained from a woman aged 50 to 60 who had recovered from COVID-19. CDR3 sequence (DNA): TGTGCCTGGAGTGTACTAGGGGGGACAGGGGCGACGACGAATTCACCCCTCCACTTT. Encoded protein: CAWSVLGGTGATTNSPLHF.